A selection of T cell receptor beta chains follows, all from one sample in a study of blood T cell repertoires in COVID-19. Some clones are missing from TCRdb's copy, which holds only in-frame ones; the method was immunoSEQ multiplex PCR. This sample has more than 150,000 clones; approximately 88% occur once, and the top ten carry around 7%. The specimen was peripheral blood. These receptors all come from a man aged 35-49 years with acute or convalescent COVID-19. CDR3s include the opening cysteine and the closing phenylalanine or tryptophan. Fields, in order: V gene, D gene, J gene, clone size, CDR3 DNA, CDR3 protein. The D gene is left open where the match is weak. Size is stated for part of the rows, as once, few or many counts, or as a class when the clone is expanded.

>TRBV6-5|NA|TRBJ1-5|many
TGTGCCAGCAGCTCCTCCGGTTTAGAACCCCAGCATTTT
CASSSSGLEPQHF
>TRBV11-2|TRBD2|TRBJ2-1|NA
TGTGCCAGCAGCCTCCGGACTAGCGAGGGCGATGAGCAGTTCTTC
CASSLRTSEGDEQFF
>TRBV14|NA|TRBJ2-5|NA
TGTGCCAGCAGCCCCCCATACCAAGAGACCCAGTACTTC
CASSPPYQETQYF
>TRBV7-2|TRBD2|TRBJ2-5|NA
TGTGCCAGCAGCTTTCGGGGGGTGGGAGAGACCCAGTACTTC
CASSFRGVGETQYF
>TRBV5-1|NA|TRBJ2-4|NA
TGCGCCAGCAGCTTGGTGTCAGGGGTAGCCAAAAACATTCAGTACTTC
CASSLVSGVAKNIQYF
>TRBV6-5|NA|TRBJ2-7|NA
TGTGCCAGCAGTTACTCGTCTTCCTACGAGCAGTACTTC
CASSYSSSYEQYF
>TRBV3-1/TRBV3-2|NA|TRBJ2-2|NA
TGTGCCAGCAGCCAAGAACAGCTCATCACCGGGGAGCTGTTTTTT
CASSQEQLITGELFF
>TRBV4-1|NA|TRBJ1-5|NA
TGCGCCAGCAGCCAAGGTACAGGGTTACCACCATATAGCAATCAGCCCCAGCATTTT
CASSQGTGLPPYSNQPQHF
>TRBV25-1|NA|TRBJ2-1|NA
TGTGCCAGCAGTCTACCACAGGGATACAATGAGCAGTTCTTC
CASSLPQGYNEQFF
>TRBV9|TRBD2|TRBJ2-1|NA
TGTGCCAGCAGCGTAGGTTCGCGGGGGGGCAATGAGCAGTTCTTC
CASSVGSRGGNEQFF
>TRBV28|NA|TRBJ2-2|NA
TGTGCCAGCAGCGAAAACACTGAGACTACCGGGGAGCTGTTTTTT
CASSENTETTGELFF
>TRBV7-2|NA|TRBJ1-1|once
TGTGCCAGCAGCTGGAGGGAGACAAACCCACCTTTCTTT
CASSWRETNPPFF
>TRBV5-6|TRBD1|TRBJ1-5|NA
TGTGCCAGCAGCTCTTATACCCGACAGGGAGTGGATCAGCCCCAGCATTTT
CASSSYTRQGVDQPQHF
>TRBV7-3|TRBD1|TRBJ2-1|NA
TGTGCCAGCAGCTTAGCAGGGGGCTTATTCGATGAGCAGTTCTTC
CASSLAGGLFDEQFF
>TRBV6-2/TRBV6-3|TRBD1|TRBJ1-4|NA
TGTGCCAGCAGTTCCGGGACAGGGAGCCCAAGGGAAGAAAAACTGTTTTTT
CASSSGTGSPREEKLFF
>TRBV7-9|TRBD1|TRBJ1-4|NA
TGTGCCAGCAGCTTAGCTCTGGAGGGACAGGGGAATGAAAAACTGTTTTTT
CASSLALEGQGNEKLFF
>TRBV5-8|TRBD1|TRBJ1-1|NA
TGTGCCAGCAGCTCGACAGGGGAGGGCAACACTGAAGCTTTCTTT
CASSSTGEGNTEAFF
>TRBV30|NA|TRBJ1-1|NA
TGTGCCCTTGAAGCCGGGACTCCGATGAACACTGAAGCTTTCTTT
CALEAGTPMNTEAFF
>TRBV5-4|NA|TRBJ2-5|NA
TGTGCCAGCATGGCCACCCAATCCCCAGAGACCCAGTACTTC
CASMATQSPETQYF
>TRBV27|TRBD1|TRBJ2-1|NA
TGTGCCAGCGCCCCGGCTGGACAGGGAAACAATGAGCAGTTCTTC
CASAPAGQGNNEQFF
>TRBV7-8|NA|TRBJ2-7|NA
TGTGCCAGCAGCTTACCCAACAGGCGCTCCGTCTCCTACGAGCAGTACTTC
CASSLPNRRSVSYEQYF
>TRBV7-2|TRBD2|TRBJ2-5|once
TGTGCCAGCAGCTACAATGGACTAGAAGAGACCCAGTACTTC
CASSYNGLEETQYF
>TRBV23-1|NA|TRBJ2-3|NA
TGCGCCAGCAGTCGGGACCGGGGGTGGGCAGATACGCAGTATTTT
CASSRDRGWADTQYF